The TCR beta chain described here comes from a study of blood T cell repertoires in COVID-19. At the level of the study: T cells, B-cell-depleted T cells, or PBMCs provided the cDNA or gDNA that served as material.

CDR3 length: 15 residues. The germline CDR1 and CDR2 sequences are MNHNS and SASEGT. Trimming cost V 1 base and J 5 bases; bases outside gene matches: 5. Original handling: Reference gene primer amplification gave nucleated cell count estimates. Here immunoSEQ multiplex PCR was the method, and the copy in TCRdb shows in-frame clones only, minus some. That table supplies the V and J calls and clone size; D and trimming were determined from the DNA. The repertoire includes some 120,000 clones, roughly 90% of them detected once, and about 4.6% sits in the top ten. The chain combines TRBV6-1 with TRBJ2-5; 9 nucleotides match TRBD2. Material: peripheral blood. The receptor was derived from a man between 60 and 70 years old with COVID-19, enrolled during active disease. This chain's CDR3 is CASSEGGGRGETQYF. The DNA of the CDR3 is TGTGCCAGCAGTGAAGGAGGCGGGAGGGGGGAGACCCAGTACTTC.